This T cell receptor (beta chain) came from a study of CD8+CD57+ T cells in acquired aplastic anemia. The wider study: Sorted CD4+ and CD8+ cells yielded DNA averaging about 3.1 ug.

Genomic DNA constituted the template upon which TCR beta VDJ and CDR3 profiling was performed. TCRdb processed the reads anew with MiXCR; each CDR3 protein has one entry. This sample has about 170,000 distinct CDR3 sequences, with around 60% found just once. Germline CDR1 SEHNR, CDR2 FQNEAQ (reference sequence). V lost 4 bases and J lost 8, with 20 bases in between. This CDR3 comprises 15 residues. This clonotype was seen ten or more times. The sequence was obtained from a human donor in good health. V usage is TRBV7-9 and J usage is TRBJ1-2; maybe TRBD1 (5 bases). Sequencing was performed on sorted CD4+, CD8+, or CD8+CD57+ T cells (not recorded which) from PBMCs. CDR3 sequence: CASSSRQTPGGGYTF. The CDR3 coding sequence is TGTGCCAGCAGCTCGAGACAGACGCCCGGTGGGGGCTACACCTTC.